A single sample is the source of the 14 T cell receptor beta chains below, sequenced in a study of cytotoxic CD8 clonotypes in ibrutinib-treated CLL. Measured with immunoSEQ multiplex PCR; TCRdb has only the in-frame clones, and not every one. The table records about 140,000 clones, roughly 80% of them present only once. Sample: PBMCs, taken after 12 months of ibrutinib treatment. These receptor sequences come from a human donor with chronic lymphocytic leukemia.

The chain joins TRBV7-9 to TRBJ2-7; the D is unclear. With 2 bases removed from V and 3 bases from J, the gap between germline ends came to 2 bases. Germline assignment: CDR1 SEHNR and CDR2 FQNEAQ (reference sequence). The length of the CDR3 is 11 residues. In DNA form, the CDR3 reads TGTGCCAGCAGCTTATACTACGAGCAGTACTTC. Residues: CASSLYYEQYF.

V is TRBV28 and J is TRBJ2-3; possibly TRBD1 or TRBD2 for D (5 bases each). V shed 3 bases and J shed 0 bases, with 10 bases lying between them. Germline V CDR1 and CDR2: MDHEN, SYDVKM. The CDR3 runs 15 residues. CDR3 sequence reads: CASSLGTGSTDTQYF. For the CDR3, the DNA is TGTGCCAGCAGTTTGGGGACCGGGAGCACAGATACGCAGTATTTT.

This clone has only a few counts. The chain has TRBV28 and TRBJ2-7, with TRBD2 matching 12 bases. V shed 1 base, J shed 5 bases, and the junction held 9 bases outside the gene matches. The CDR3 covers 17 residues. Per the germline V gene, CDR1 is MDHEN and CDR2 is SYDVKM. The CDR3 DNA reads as TGTGCCAGCAGTTTATCCAGAGGACTAGCGGGACAGGACGAGCAGTACTTC. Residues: CASSLSRGLAGQDEQYF.

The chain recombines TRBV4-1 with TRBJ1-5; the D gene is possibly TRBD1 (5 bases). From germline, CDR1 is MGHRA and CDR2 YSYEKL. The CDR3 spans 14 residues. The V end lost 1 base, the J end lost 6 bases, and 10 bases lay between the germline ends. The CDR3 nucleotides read TGCGCCAGCAGCCAAGGCGGGGCAGGTCAGCCCCAGCATTTT. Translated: CASSQGGAGQPQHF.

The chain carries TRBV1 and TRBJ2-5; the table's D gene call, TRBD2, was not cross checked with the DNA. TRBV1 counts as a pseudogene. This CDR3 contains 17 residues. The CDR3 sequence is CTSSHPGLAAFQETQYF. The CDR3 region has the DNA TGCACCAGCAGCCATCCGGGACTAGCGGCTTTCCAAGAGACCCAGTACTTC.

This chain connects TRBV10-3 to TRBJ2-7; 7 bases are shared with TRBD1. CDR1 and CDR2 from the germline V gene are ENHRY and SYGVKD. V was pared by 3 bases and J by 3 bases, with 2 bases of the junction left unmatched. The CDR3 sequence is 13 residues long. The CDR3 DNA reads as TGTGCCATCAGTGACAGACAGGGCTACGAGCAGTACTTC. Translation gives CAISDRQGYEQYF.

CDR3 in DNA: TGTGCCAGTAGTATAGGGGGTACCGGAAACACCATATATTTT. The encoded protein is CASSIGGTGNTIYF. The chain combines TRBV19 with TRBJ1-3; D is uncertain. Trimming removed 1 base at V and 4 bases at J, with 8 bases between. CDR1 and CDR2 from the germline V gene are LNHDA and SQIVND (reference sequence). The CDR3 length is 14 residues.

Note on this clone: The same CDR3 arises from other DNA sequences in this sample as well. CDR3 sequence (DNA): TGTGCCAGCAGTCCAGGGGGCAATCAGCCCCAGCATTTT. It is translated as CASSPGGNQPQHF. The chain employs TRBV28 and TRBJ1-5; TRBD1 is a possible D gene (6 bases). The CDR3 is 13 residues long. Deletions cut 5 bases from V and 2 bases from J, with 7 bases between. Germline V gene data show CDR1 as MDHEN and CDR2 as SYDVKM.

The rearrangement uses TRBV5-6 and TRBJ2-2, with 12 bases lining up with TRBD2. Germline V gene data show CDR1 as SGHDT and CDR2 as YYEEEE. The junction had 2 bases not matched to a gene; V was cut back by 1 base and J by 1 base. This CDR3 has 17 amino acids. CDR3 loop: CASSLLLAGGNTGELFF. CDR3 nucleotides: TGTGCCAGCAGCTTGTTACTAGCGGGGGGGAACACCGGGGAGCTGTTTTTT.

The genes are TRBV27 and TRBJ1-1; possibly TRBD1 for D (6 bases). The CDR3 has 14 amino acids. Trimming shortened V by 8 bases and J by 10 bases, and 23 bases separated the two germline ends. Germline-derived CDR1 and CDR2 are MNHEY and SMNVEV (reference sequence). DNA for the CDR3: TGTGCCAGCTTGGATCCCGGGACATCTAAGGGAGCTTTCTTT. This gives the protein CASLDPGTSKGAFF.

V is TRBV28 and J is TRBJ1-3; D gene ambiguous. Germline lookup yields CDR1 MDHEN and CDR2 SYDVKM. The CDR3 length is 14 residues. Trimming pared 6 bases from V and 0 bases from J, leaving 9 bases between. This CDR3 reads CASSSPFSGNTIYF. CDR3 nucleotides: TGTGCCAGCAGCTCGCCTTTCTCTGGAAACACCATATATTTT.

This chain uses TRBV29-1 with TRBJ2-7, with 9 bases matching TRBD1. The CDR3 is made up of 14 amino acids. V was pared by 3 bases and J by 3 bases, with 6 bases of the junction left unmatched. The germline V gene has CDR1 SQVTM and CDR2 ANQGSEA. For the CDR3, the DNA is TGCAGCGTTGAGGTCGGACAGGGGAACTACGAGCAGTACTTC. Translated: CSVEVGQGNYEQYF.

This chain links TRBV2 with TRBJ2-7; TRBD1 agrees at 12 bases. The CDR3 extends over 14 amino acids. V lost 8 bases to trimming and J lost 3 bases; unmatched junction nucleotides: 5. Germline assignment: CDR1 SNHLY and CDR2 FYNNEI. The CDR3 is CASSGTGGIYEQYF. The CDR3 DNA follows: TGTGCCAGCTCGGGGACAGGGGGCATCTACGAGCAGTACTTC.

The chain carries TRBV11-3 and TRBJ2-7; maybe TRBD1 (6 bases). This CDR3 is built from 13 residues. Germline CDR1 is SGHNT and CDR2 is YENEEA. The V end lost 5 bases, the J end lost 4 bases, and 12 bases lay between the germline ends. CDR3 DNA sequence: TGTGCCAGCAGCGGAAATCAGGGGTACGAGCAGTACTTC. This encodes CASSGNQGYEQYF. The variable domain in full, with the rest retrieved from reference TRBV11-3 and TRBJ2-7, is EAGVVQSPRYKIIEKKQPVAFWCNPISGHNTLYWYLQNLGQGPELLIRYENEEAVDDSQLPKDRFSAERLKGVDSTLKIQPAELGDSAVYLCASSGNQGYEQYFGPGTRLTVT.